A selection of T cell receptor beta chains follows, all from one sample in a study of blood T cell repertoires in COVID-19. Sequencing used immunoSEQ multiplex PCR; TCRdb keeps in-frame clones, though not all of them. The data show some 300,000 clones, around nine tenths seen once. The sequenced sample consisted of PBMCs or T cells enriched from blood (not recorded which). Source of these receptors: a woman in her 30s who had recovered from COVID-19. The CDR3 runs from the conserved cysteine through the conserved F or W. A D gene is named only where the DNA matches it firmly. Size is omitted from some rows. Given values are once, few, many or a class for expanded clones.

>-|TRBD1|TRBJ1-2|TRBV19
CASRDRGSLGGYTF
TGTGCCAGCCGGGACAGGGGGTCCCTGGGTGGCTACACCTTC
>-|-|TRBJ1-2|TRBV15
CATSAPGVGYTF
TGTGCCACCAGCGCCCCAGGGGTTGGCTACACCTTC
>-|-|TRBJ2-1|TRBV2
CASSARDSWREQFF
TGTGCCAGCAGCGCCCGGGACTCCTGGCGGGAGCAGTTCTTC
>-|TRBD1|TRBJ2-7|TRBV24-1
CATSDSRGQGYEQYF
TGTGCCACCAGTGACTCGCGGGGACAGGGGTACGAGCAGTACTTC
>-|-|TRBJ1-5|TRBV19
CASSRGGNQPQHF
TGTGCCAGTAGTCGGGGTGGCAATCAGCCCCAGCATTTT
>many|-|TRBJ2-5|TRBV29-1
CSVARVLLRETQYF
TGCAGCGTTGCCAGGGTCTTGTTAAGAGAGACCCAGTACTTC
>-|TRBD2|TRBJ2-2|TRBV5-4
CASSLDGLAGETGELFF
TGTGCCAGCAGCTTGGACGGACTAGCGGGAGAAACCGGGGAGCTGTTTTTT
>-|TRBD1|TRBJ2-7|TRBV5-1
CASSPGTESYEQYF
TGCGCCAGCAGCCCCGGGACAGAATCCTACGAGCAGTACTTC
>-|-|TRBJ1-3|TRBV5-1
CASTKGSGNTIYF
TGCGCCTCAACGAAGGGGTCTGGAAACACCATATATTTT
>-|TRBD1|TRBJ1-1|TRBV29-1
CSAHRGETSNTEAFF
TGCAGCGCTCACAGGGGAGAAACGAGCAACACTGAAGCTTTCTTT
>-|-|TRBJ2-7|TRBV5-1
CASSLERVDEQYF
TGCGCCAGCAGCTTGGAGCGGGTTGACGAGCAGTACTTC